The text below deals with one TCR beta chain. Its antigen is as yet unknown. The CDR3 extends over 13 amino acids. Trimming cost V 4 bases and J 4 bases, with 11 bases left between them. CDR1 SGHRS and CDR2 YFSETQ come from the germline V gene. This record comes from a study of T cell repertoires in cytomegalovirus infection. Background on the study: Public TCR beta signatures indicated both CMV infection and matching HLA type.

TCRdb re-called the reads through MiXCR, storing one row per CDR3 protein. In the table there are 100,000 to 150,000 distinct CDR3 sequences, roughly a quarter of which are singletons. Notes on the study in general: Dominating the ex vivo response were TCR beta clonotypes that were CMV-specific and HLA-C-restricted. Cumulative frequency of public TCR beta families picked out carriers of CMV plus the relevant HLA.

The chain has TRBV5-1 and TRBJ1-2; no clear D gene. The receptor comes from a human donor in good health (CMV status not recorded). Some clones in this sample may be carry-over from other donors' samples. Sequencing was done on a sample of PBMCs, sequenced either directly or after in vitro stimulation (not recorded which). CDR3 amino acids: CASSPDQTYGYTF. Here the CDR3 DNA reads TGCGCCAGCAGCCCCGACCAGACCTATGGCTACACCTTC.